This TCR beta chain was documented in a study of radiotherapy plus CTLA-4 blockade in lung cancer. The CDR3 extends over 17 amino acids. V lost 3 bases to trimming and J lost 0 bases, with 15 bases between them. Germline-derived CDR1 and CDR2 are LNHDA and SQIVND (reference sequence). Only in-frame clones appear in the TCRdb table, and some are missing; sequencing was by immunoSEQ multiplex PCR. The sample carries around 82,000 clones, under 85% recorded once. The sequencing used peripheral blood, collected from a patient treated with radiotherapy plus ipilimumab. This sequence originates from a human donor with non-small cell lung cancer who had stable disease on radiotherapy plus ipilimumab. The chain employs TRBV19 and TRBJ1-3; no firm D call. Written as DNA, the CDR3 is TGTGCCAGTAGTATCAGGCGGGATCCCACCTCTGGAAACACCATATATTTT. It specifies CASSIRRDPTSGNTIYF.